The rows below give T cell receptor beta chains drawn from one sample of a study of PD-1 blockade in mismatch repair-deficient tumors. The repertoire was sequenced with immunoSEQ multiplex PCR; TCRdb's copy has only in-frame clones and lacks some. The sample holds about 16,000 clones, about 80% seen once. The sample was PBMCs, taken 4 weeks after starting pembrolizumab. The receptor source for this set is an adult with mismatch repair-deficient cancer. CDR3s include the opening cysteine and the closing phenylalanine or tryptophan. Each record gives: clone size, J gene, D gene, V gene, CDR3 protein, CDR3 DNA. D genes are given only for firm matches. The size of a clone is reported for some rows only, either as once, few or many, or as a class for expanded clones.

NA,TRBJ2-7,NA,TRBV29-1,CSVLQGPYEQYF,TGCAGCGTGCTACAGGGCCCCTACGAGCAGTACTTC
NA,TRBJ2-7,NA,TRBV27,CASSLYRAVDEQYF,TGTGCCAGCAGTTTATACAGGGCGGTCGACGAGCAGTACTTC
NA,TRBJ1-2,TRBD1,TRBV19,CASSDRDYTF,TGTGCCAGTAGCGACAGGGACTACACCTTC
NA,TRBJ2-5,NA,TRBV7-2,CASSLVPEETQYF,TGTGCCAGCAGCTTAGTACCGGAGGAGACCCAGTACTTC
NA,TRBJ2-3,NA,TRBV9,CASSPGGGTAFTDTQYF,TGTGCCAGCAGCCCCGGAGGGGGGACAGCCTTCACAGATACGCAGTATTTT
few,TRBJ2-5,TRBD1,TRBV5-1,CASMGQGTETQYF,TGCGCCAGTATGGGACAGGGAACGGAGACCCAGTACTTC
NA,TRBJ1-5,NA,TRBV7-8,CASSTGTQNQPQHF,TGTGCCAGCAGCACCGGGACTCAGAATCAGCCCCAGCATTTT
NA,TRBJ2-7,NA,TRBV19,CASSIAGAYEQYF,TGTGCCAGTAGTATAGCGGGAGCCTACGAGCAGTACTTC
NA,TRBJ1-1,TRBD1,TRBV14,CASSNKLRTGNTEAFF,TGTGCCAGCAGTAACAAGCTGCGGACAGGGAACACTGAAGCTTTCTTT
NA,TRBJ1-2,TRBD1,TRBV7-2,CASSNRQGGGYTF,TGTGCCAGCAGCAACCGACAGGGGGGAGGCTACACCTTC
NA,TRBJ2-5,TRBD2,TRBV5-1,CASSFEAGAGETQYF,TGCGCCAGCAGCTTCGAAGCGGGAGCAGGGGAGACCCAGTACTTC
NA,TRBJ2-3,NA,TRBV27,CASSQNRARGGTDTQYF,TGTGCCAGCAGCCAAAACCGGGCTCGCGGGGGCACAGATACGCAGTATTTT
NA,TRBJ1-3,NA,TRBV27,CASSYRASGNTIYF,TGTGCCAGCAGTTACAGAGCCTCTGGAAACACCATATATTTT
NA,TRBJ1-1,NA,TRBV5-1,CASSPGGPGYEQYSF,TGCGCCAGCAGCCCGGGGGGGCCAGGCTATGAACAGTATTCGTTT
NA,TRBJ2-1,TRBD2,TRBV10-3,CAISDLAGGGNEQFF,TGTGCCATCAGCGACTTAGCGGGAGGGGGCAATGAGCAGTTCTTC
NA,TRBJ2-7,NA,TRBV6-5,CASSRNQDSYEQYF,TGTGCCAGCAGTCGTAACCAAGACAGCTACGAGCAGTACTTC
NA,TRBJ2-1,TRBD2,TRBV15,CATSRDLTSGYNEQFF,TGTGCCACCAGCAGAGATTTGACTAGCGGTTACAATGAGCAGTTCTTC
NA,TRBJ2-1,TRBD2,TRBV10-3,CAISVLAGSNNEQFF,TGTGCCATCAGTGTTTTAGCGGGCTCTAACAATGAGCAGTTCTTC
NA,TRBJ2-3,TRBD1,TRBV19,CASSTRRQGARDTQYF,TGTGCCAGTAGTACCAGAAGACAGGGGGCTAGAGATACGCAGTATTTT
NA,TRBJ2-3,TRBD2,TRBV7-9,CASSLASGETF,TGTGCCAGCAGCTTAGCTAGCGGGGAGACTTTT
few,TRBJ2-7,TRBD2,TRBV30,CARNEGGRSILEQYF,TGTGCTCGAAACGAGGGCGGGAGGTCTATTTTAGAGCAGTACTTC
NA,TRBJ2-7,NA,TRBV28,CASSRSGYEQYF,TGTGCCAGCAGTAGGAGTGGCTACGAGCAGTACTTC
NA,TRBJ1-2,TRBD1,TRBV5-4,CASSERQGEGYTF,TGTGCCAGCAGCGAAAGACAGGGCGAAGGCTACACCTTC
NA,TRBJ1-6,NA,TRBV9,CASSETVLHSPLHF,TGTGCCAGCAGCGAGACAGTTTTACATTCACCCCTCCACTTT
NA,TRBJ2-2,TRBD1,TRBV5-1,CASSHSGTGVPGELFF,TGCGCCAGCAGCCACTCCGGGACAGGGGTGCCCGGGGAGCTGTTTTTT
once,TRBJ2-1,TRBD2,TRBV9,CASSVAGSGMRNEQFF,TGTGCCAGCAGCGTAGCGGGTAGCGGGATGCGGAATGAGCAGTTCTTC
NA,TRBJ2-3,TRBD2,TRBV30,CAGTSGSLADTQYF,TGTGCCGGGACTAGCGGGAGTCTGGCAGATACGCAGTATTTT
once,TRBJ1-2,TRBD1,TRBV28,CASRRDRAGGYTF,TGTGCCAGCAGGAGGGACAGGGCGGGAGGCTACACCTTC